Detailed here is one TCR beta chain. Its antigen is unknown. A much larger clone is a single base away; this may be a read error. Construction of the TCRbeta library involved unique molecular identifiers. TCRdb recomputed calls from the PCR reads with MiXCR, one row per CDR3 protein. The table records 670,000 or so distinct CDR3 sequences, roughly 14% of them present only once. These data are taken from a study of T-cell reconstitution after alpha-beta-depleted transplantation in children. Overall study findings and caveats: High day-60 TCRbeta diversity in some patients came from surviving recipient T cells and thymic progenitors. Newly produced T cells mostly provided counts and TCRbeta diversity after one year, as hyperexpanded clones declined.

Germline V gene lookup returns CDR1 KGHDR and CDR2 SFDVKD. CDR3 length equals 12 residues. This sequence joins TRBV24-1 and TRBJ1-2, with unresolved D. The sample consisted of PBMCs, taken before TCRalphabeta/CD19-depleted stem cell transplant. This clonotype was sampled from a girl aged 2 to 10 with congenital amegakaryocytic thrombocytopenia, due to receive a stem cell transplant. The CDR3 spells CTTSEGRDGYTF. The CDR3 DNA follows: TGTACCACCAGTGAAGGCCGGGATGGCTACACCTTC.